The 5 T cell receptor beta chains reported below all come from one sample, sequenced in a study of blood T cells in healthy people across ages. Using a J-beta primer mix together with a sample-barcoded 5' primer, a second PCR was run for roughly 6 to 11 cycles. TCRdb re-derived calls from the 5' RACE reads in MiXCR, one entry per CDR3 protein. Among about 1.5 million distinct CDR3 sequences listed, roughly 40% were seen once. The sequenced material came from blood. The receptors derive from a woman aged 18-29 years in good health.

A remark on this clonotype: This may arise from a read error, as a much more abundant clone is one base away. The chain uses TRBV21-1 and TRBJ2-4. TRBV21-1 represents a pseudogene. The CDR3 covers 15 residues. The CDR3 spells CASMWADLAKNIQYF. The CDR3, as DNA: TGTGCCAGCATGTGGGCTGATCTAGCCAAAAACATTCAGTACTTC.

In DNA, the CDR3 is TGTGCCAGCAGTAGAGCGACGGGGGGCCGCGAAAAACTGTTTTTT. Protein product: CASSRATGGREKLFF. The rearrangement uses TRBV7-2 and TRBJ1-4, with a weak D call TRBD1 (6 bases). V was pared by 6 bases and J by 8 bases, with 19 bases between. This CDR3 is built from 15 residues. Germline assignment: CDR1 SGHTA and CDR2 FQGNSA. Looking up the rest from reference TRBV7-2 and TRBJ1-4 gives the full variable domain: GAGVSQSPSNKVTEKGKDVELRCDPISGHTALYWYRQSLGQGLEFLIYFQGNSAPDKSGLPSDRFSAERTGGSVSTLTIQRTQQEDSAVYLCASSRATGGREKLFFGSGTQLSVL.

The rearrangement joins TRBV30 to TRBJ2-7; possible D gene TRBD1, 6 bases. The germline V and J ends were trimmed by 0 bases and 3 bases, with 12 bases remaining between them. The germline V gene encodes CDR1 GTSNPN and CDR2 SVGIG (reference sequence). The CDR3 totals 14 residues. CDR3 loop: CAWSVDEGDYEQYF. CDR3 DNA: TGTGCCTGGAGTGTGGACGAGGGGGACTACGAGCAGTACTTC.

Details on this clonotype: A read error may be the cause here, since a much bigger clone is one base away. This chain joins TRBV11-2 and TRBJ2-1; 9 bases agree with TRBD2. CDR3 length: 15 residues. The V gene end was trimmed by 6 bases and the J gene end by 7 bases; junction bases not matched to a gene: 10. The germline V gene encodes CDR1 SGHAT and CDR2 FQNNGV. The DNA of the CDR3 is TGTGCCAGCAGATTAATTAGCGGGAGTAGTAATGAGCAGTTCTTC. Translated: CASRLISGSSNEQFF. Based on the CDR3 plus reference TRBV11-2 and TRBJ2-1, the full variable domain is EAGVAQSPRYKIIEKRQSVAFWCNPISGHATLYWYQQILGQGPKLLIQFQNNGVVDDSQLPKDRFSAERLKGVDSTLKIQPAKLEDSAVYLCASRLISGSSNEQFFGPGTRLTVL.

In its sample, this clonotype was seen many times. V and J are TRBV29-1 and TRBJ2-1; 9 positions agree with TRBD2. The germline CDR1 and CDR2 sequences are SQVTM and ANQGSEA. V gave up 7 bases and J gave up 8 bases; unmatched junction bases: 9. CDR3 length: 13 amino acids. The CDR3 nucleotides read TGCAGCGGTTGGGGACTAGCTGGGGATGAGCAGTTCTTC. It is translated as CSGWGLAGDEQFF.